The rows below give T cell receptor beta chains drawn from one sample of a study of beta chain bispecific antibodies for T cell cancers. These receptors' antigens are unknown. TCRdb re-analysed the 5' RACE reads in MiXCR, keeping a single row per CDR3 protein. The table shows about 20,000 distinct CDR3 sequences, with approximately 2% occurring only once. Material: healthy donor T cells cultured with leukemia cells, obtained from a culture containing a bispecific antibody targeting TCR Vbeta12. Receptors were obtained from a human donor in good health. Some clones in this sample may be carry-over from other donors' samples. The CDR3 runs from the conserved cysteine through the conserved F or W. The D gene is left open where the match is weak. Expanded clones are given a class, and other clones once, few, many or no size at all.

v_call	clone_size	j_call	d_call	cdr3_nt	cdr3_aa
TRBV18	few	TRBJ1-3	-	TGTGCCAGCTCACCCTACGACAGCTCTGGAAACACCATATATTTT	CASSPYDSSGNTIYF
TRBV4-2	many	TRBJ1-6	TRBD1	TGTGCCAGCAGCCAGCCGGGACAGGGGACAAATTCACCCCTCCACTTT	CASSQPGQGTNSPLHF
TRBV2	many	TRBJ2-5	-	TGTGCCAGCAGCGAGAGATTCCAGTACTTC	CASSERFQYF
TRBV5-6	many	TRBJ2-3	TRBD2	TGTGCCAGCAGCTTTACGCGGGGGGACCTCACAGATACGCAGTATTTT	CASSFTRGDLTDTQYF
TRBV5-8	many	TRBJ2-4	TRBD2	TGTGCCAGCAGCACGGCGACTAGCGGGGGGCCCTCCCAAATAATGGTTCAGTACTTC	CASSTATSGGPSQIMVQYF
TRBV19	many	TRBJ2-3	TRBD1	TGTGCCAGTAGTCAGAGCGCAGGGGGTCAATGGGATACGCAGTATTTT	CASSQSAGGQWDTQYF
TRBV29-1	many	TRBJ1-2	-	TGCAGCGCCGACACCGCGGAGCATGGCTACACCTTC	CSADTAEHGYTF
TRBV4-1	many	TRBJ2-3	TRBD2	TGCGCCAGCAGCCAAGAGGAGGCGGGGGGGCCTGCAGATACGCAGTATTTT	CASSQEEAGGPADTQYF
TRBV7-2	few	TRBJ1-1	-	TGTGCCAGCAGCTTATTCGGGGGTTCTGAAGCTTTCTTT	CASSLFGGSEAFF
TRBV4-1	many	TRBJ2-7	-	TGCGCCAGCAGCCAAACCCGCAAGAACAGTTACTACGAGCAGTACTTC	CASSQTRKNSYYEQYF
TRBV6-1	many	TRBJ1-5	TRBD1	TGTGCCAGCAGTGAAGAGGTCAGGGGGCCAGTTCAGCCCCAGCATTTT	CASSEEVRGPVQPQHF
TRBV5-1	many	TRBJ2-2	-	TGCGCCAAGGGGCTGGAGCTGTTTTTT	CAKGLELFF
TRBV10-2	many	TRBJ1-1	TRBD1	TGCGCCAGCCTACAGGGGTCCACTGAAGCTTTCTTT	CASLQGSTEAFF
TRBV27	many	TRBJ2-3	-	TGTGCCAGCAGTTTCGGGGGCGATATAGGGACTACTAGCACAGATACGCAGTATTTT	CASSFGGDIGTTSTDTQYF
TRBV5-1	many	TRBJ2-3	TRBD2	TGCGCCAGCAGCTTGCTGTGGAGCGGGGCTAGCACAGATACGCAGTATTTT	CASSLLWSGASTDTQYF
TRBV5-1	many	TRBJ1-2	-	TGCGCCAGCAGCCCCGAGCCGGGGAACTATGGCTACACCTTC	CASSPEPGNYGYTF
TRBV20-1	medium-sized	TRBJ2-7	TRBD1	TGCAGTGCAAGAGGGGACAGGGCAATCTACGAGCAGTACTTC	CSARGDRAIYEQYF
TRBV5-1	many	TRBJ2-5	TRBD2	TGCGCCAGCAGCTCCTCTTTAGCGGGGGGGCCTCTGGGAGAGACCCAGTACTTC	CASSSSLAGGPLGETQYF
TRBV6-5	many	TRBJ2-5	-	TGTGCCAGCAGCCCTGACAGCCTCGCAGGAGAGACCCAGTACTTC	CASSPDSLAGETQYF
TRBV6-5	many	TRBJ2-3	-	TGTGCCAGCAGTTATTCCAGTGGGGATACGCAGTATTTT	CASSYSSGDTQYF
TRBV6-1	many	TRBJ1-1	TRBD1	TGTGCCAGCAGTGATTACCGATTAGACAGGGAGAACACTGAAGCTTTCTTT	CASSDYRLDRENTEAFF
TRBV18	many	TRBJ2-4	-	TGTGCCAGCTCACTACAGGTAGCCAAAAACATTCAGTACTTC	CASSLQVAKNIQYF
TRBV7-8	many	TRBJ2-1	-	TGTGCCAGCAGCACTAACTGGGATGAGCAGTTCTTC	CASSTNWDEQFF
TRBV3-1	many	TRBJ2-1	TRBD1	TGTGCCAGCAGCCCTGGTAGACAGGGTTACTATGAGCAGTTCTTC	CASSPGRQGYYEQFF
TRBV19	many	TRBJ1-4	-	TGTGCCAGTAGTATTCCCGGCAGGGGCCGTGAAAAACTGTTTTTT	CASSIPGRGREKLFF
TRBV19	-	TRBJ1-2	-	TGTGCCAGTGTGCCCTGGGGGACCTCCTATGGCTACACCTTC	CASVPWGTSYGYTF
TRBV19	many	TRBJ1-4	-	TGTGCCAGTAGTATCCGGCATACGTCTAATGAAAAACTGTTTTTT	CASSIRHTSNEKLFF
TRBV5-1	many	TRBJ2-1	-	TGCGCCAGCAGCTTGGGACTAGGAGGGGCCAATGAGCAGTTCTTC	CASSLGLGGANEQFF
TRBV5-5	many	TRBJ2-5	TRBD1	TGTGCCAGCAGATCGTGGACAGGGGAAGAGACCCAGTACTTC	CASRSWTGEETQYF
TRBV28	-	TRBJ1-1	-	TGTGCCAGCAGTTGGAGGGGGATGAACACTGAAGCTTTCTTT	CASSWRGMNTEAFF
TRBV30	many	TRBJ2-1	TRBD2	TGTGCCTGGGGTTGGGGGGGTAACTACAATGAGCAGTTCTTC	CAWGWGGNYNEQFF
TRBV18	many	TRBJ2-7	TRBD1	TGTGCCAGCTCTCCCGGACAGGGGGCCTACGAGCAGTACTTC	CASSPGQGAYEQYF
TRBV7-9	many	TRBJ2-7	-	TGTGCCAGCAGCTTCGGACCGCCAGGCCACGAGCAGTACTTC	CASSFGPPGHEQYF
TRBV11-2	medium-sized	TRBJ2-2	-	TGTGCCAGCAGCTTTTATCTCAGTGGGGGGAACACCGGGGAGCTGTTTTTT	CASSFYLSGGNTGELFF
TRBV5-4	many	TRBJ2-7	TRBD1	TGTGCCAGCAGCCCGACAGGGGTCGAGCAGTACTTC	CASSPTGVEQYF
TRBV5-1	-	TRBJ2-5	-	TGCGCCAGCAGCTTGGGGTTAGGGCAAGAGACCCAGTACTTC	CASSLGLGQETQYF
TRBV4-2	-	TRBJ2-1	-	TGTGCCAGCAGCCAAGTCCCAGCGGATGAGCAGTTCTTC	CASSQVPADEQFF
TRBV28	many	TRBJ2-1	-	TGTGCCAGCAGGTCCGAGGAGGCCTACAATGAGCAGTTCTTC	CASRSEEAYNEQFF
TRBV7-9	many	TRBJ2-7	TRBD2	TGTGCCAGCAGCTCTAGATTAGGTGGACTAGCGGGAGGCGAGCAGTACTTC	CASSSRLGGLAGGEQYF
TRBV4-1	many	TRBJ2-1	-	TGCGCCAGCAGCCGTAGTCGAGGGCTTTACAATGAGCAGTTCTTC	CASSRSRGLYNEQFF
TRBV11-2	many	TRBJ2-3	-	TGTGCCAGCAGCCCCCCGGGGGTAAGCACAGATACGCAGTATTTT	CASSPPGVSTDTQYF
TRBV6-1	many	TRBJ2-2	-	TGTGCCAGCAGTGAACCAGGGACCAAGGACACCGGGGAGCTGTTTTTT	CASSEPGTKDTGELFF
TRBV19	few	TRBJ1-1	-	TGTGCCAGTAGTCCCCGATCGTTACGGGACACTGAAGCTTTCTTT	CASSPRSLRDTEAFF
TRBV29-1	many	TRBJ2-1	-	TGCAGCGTTGAAGGGCTTAGGGATGAGCAGTTCTTC	CSVEGLRDEQFF
TRBV19	many	TRBJ1-5	-	TGTGCCAGTAGTATAGACCGGGACATAGGTTATCAGCCCCAGCATTTT	CASSIDRDIGYQPQHF
TRBV16	many	TRBJ1-2	-	TGTGCCAGCAGCCAATCCCCCGGCCCCCGGAGTGTGACCCTAAGGCACTATGGCTACACCTTC	CASSQSPGPRSVTLRHYGYTF
TRBV20-1	many	TRBJ1-4	-	TGCAGTGCTCCGCCCGGCAGGGGAGGTGAAAAACTGTTTTTT	CSAPPGRGGEKLFF
TRBV27	many	TRBJ2-3	-	TGTGCCAGCAGTCAGCAGGCTTCGTACACAGATACGCAGTATTTT	CASSQQASYTDTQYF
TRBV6-5	many	TRBJ2-7	-	TGTGCCAGCAGTTACGGCGGGGTGAGCGAGCAGTACTTC	CASSYGGVSEQYF
TRBV13	many	TRBJ2-7	-	TGTGCCAGCAGCTCCTACAACTACGAGCAGTACTTC	CASSSYNYEQYF
TRBV20-1	many	TRBJ2-1	TRBD2	TGCAGTGCTAGAGATCTGTTTCCTAGCGGGCTATCCTACAATGAGCAGTTCTTC	CSARDLFPSGLSYNEQFF
TRBV9	many	TRBJ2-1	-	TGTGCCAGCAGCCCCCGGGGCAGTATATACAATGAGCAGTTCTTC	CASSPRGSIYNEQFF
TRBV19	many	TRBJ1-2	TRBD1	TGTGCCAGTAATTCGGGACAGGGGGCTGGCGGCTACACCTTC	CASNSGQGAGGYTF
TRBV20-1	many	TRBJ1-1	TRBD1	TGCAGTGCGCCACAGGGGGCCCTCTCTGAAGCTTTCTTT	CSAPQGALSEAFF
TRBV28	many	TRBJ1-5	-	TGTGCCAGCAGTTTAAGGGGACAGCCCCAGCATTTT	CASSLRGQPQHF
TRBV4-1	medium-sized	TRBJ2-7	-	TGCGCCAGCAGCCAGTCGGGACTGTTCTACGAGCAGTACTTC	CASSQSGLFYEQYF
TRBV12-3/TRBV12-4	many	TRBJ2-5	TRBD1	TGTGCCAGCAGTTCCCGGGACAGGGGAGAGACCCAGTACTTC	CASSSRDRGETQYF